The count of the clone carrying this T cell receptor (beta chain) is one. Without the conserved terminal phenylalanine or tryptophan, this CDR3 likely stems from a read error. The template was RNA from unsorted bulk tissue. More than 3 cm separated this lung sample from the edge of the tumor. Chemotherapy-naive patients with new lung cancer underwent thoracic surgery in China, August–November 2014. Germline lookup yields CDR1 SGHNT and CDR2 YENEEA. The CDR3 sequence is 14 residues long. This sample is drawn from a study of tumor and adjacent non-tumor tissue in lung cancer. A modified ARM-PCR protocol with three rounds of nested PCR amplified TCRbeta. TCRdb re-analysed the multiplex PCR reads in MiXCR, keeping a single row per CDR3 protein. Of more than 45,000 distinct CDR3 sequences in the sample, around 60% were seen once.

Sequencing was carried out using distant non-tumor lung tissue. The chain recombines TRBV11-3 with TRBJ1-1, with 8 bases matching TRBD1. The sequence came from a woman in her sixties or seventies with non-small cell lung cancer. CDR3 in amino acids: CASSSGQGYTEAFL. For the CDR3, the DNA is TGTGCCAGTAGCTCAGGACAGGGCTACACTGAAGCTTTCCTT.